The source of this T cell receptor beta chain is a study of cytomegalovirus exposure and HLA in healthy donors. Study conclusions and caveats: Per published reports, the classifier diagnosed cytomegalovirus status with high specificity and sensitivity. Testing in vitro showed three CMV-associated chains specific for CMV antigens.

Healthy individuals who donated bone marrow served as the donors. This CDR3 is 15 amino acids long. With 4 bases removed from V and 8 bases from J, the gap between germline ends came to 17 bases. Germline CDR1 and CDR2: KGHSH and LQKENI. This clone was detected once. Its antigen is undetermined. The PCR was carried out with 60 Vbeta primers and 13 Jbeta primers. TCRdb's copy holds only in-frame clones and misses some; the assay was immunoSEQ multiplex PCR. This sample carries roughly 200,000 clones, approximately 78% of them seen once, and the ten largest clones take 2.5% to 3%. Material for sequencing was PBMCs. J is TRBJ1-4 and V is TRBV18, with a weak D call TRBD1 (5 bases). The clonotype comes from a woman aged 40 to 50 in good health and CMV-seronegative. CDR3 DNA sequence: TGTGCCAGCTCACTCCAGGGAGGTTTTGGGGAAAAACTGTTTTTT. Translating it yields CASSLQGGFGEKLFF.